This TCR beta chain was captured by sequencing in a study of T cells after yellow fever vaccination. Whole-study findings and limits: Clonotype sharing between CD4 and CD8 compartments was small.

This clonotype was found a few times. Its specificity is not known. V was pared by 3 bases and J by 4 bases, with 15 bases between. CDR3 size: 15 residues. From germline, CDR1 is LGHNA and CDR2 YNFKEQ. MiXCR, run by TCRdb on the 5' RACE reads, gives a single entry per CDR3 protein. The sample lists a few hundred thousand distinct CDR3 sequences; almost 4% were seen once. Sequencing was performed on PBMCs, taken 5 days after the yellow fever booster vaccination. The TCR comes from a man aged 18 to 30 who received the YFV17D yellow fever vaccine. The genes are TRBV4-2 and TRBJ1-1; possibly TRBD1 for D (5 bases). CDR3 loop: CASSQNQGLGTEAFF. The DNA for the CDR3 is TGTGCCAGCAGCCAGAATCAGGGTCTGGGCACTGAAGCTTTCTTT.